A selection of T cell receptor beta chains follows, all from one sample in a study of shared clonotypes between healthy human individuals. Some clones are missing from TCRdb's copy, which holds only in-frame ones; the method was immunoSEQ multiplex PCR. The sample includes fewer than 1 million clones, 95% to 97% of them seen just once. The sequencing sample was made of naive CD8+ T cells sorted from blood. The source of these receptors is a young man in good health. CDR3s include the opening cysteine and the closing phenylalanine or tryptophan. The D gene is left open where the match is weak.

d_call,j_call,v_call,cdr3_nt,cdr3_aa
NA,TRBJ1-1,TRBV6-5,TGTGCCAGCAGTTCTTCTCCCTGGGACTCGAACACTGAAGCTTTCTTT,CASSSSPWDSNTEAFF
NA,TRBJ1-1,TRBV7-8,TGTGCCAGCAGCTCGAGAGGGGAGAACACTGAAGCTTTCTTT,CASSSRGENTEAFF
NA,TRBJ2-3,TRBV29-1,TGCAGCGCCCAAACTACCTATAACACAGATACGCAGTATTTT,CSAQTTYNTDTQYF
NA,TRBJ2-5,TRBV4-3,TGCGCCAGCAGCCAAGATTTGGGCCAATTACTCGAAGAGACCCAGTACTTC,CASSQDLGQLLEETQYF
NA,TRBJ2-5,TRBV7-9,TGTGCCAGCAGCTTCTACGAGCAAGAGACCCAGTACTTC,CASSFYEQETQYF
TRBD2,TRBJ2-3,TRBV5-1,TGCGCCAGCAGCTTTCGTCCTAGCGGTAGCACAGATACGCAGTATTTT,CASSFRPSGSTDTQYF
TRBD1,TRBJ2-1,TRBV27,TGTGCCAGCATTACAGGGGGCAATGAGCAGTTCTTC,CASITGGNEQFF
TRBD1,TRBJ2-3,TRBV30,TGTGCCTGGAGCCGCGGACAGGGGAGGGCAGATACGCAGTATTTT,CAWSRGQGRADTQYF
NA,TRBJ1-1,TRBV11-3,TGTGCCAGCAGCTTAGGGTCCTTCACTGAAGCTTTCTTT,CASSLGSFTEAFF
NA,TRBJ2-6,TRBV5-6,TGTGCCAGCAGCTCGACCGTTGCGGGAAGTTTCTCTGGGGCCAACGTCCTGACTTTC,CASSSTVAGSFSGANVLTF
NA,TRBJ2-5,TRBV7-9,TGTGCCAGCAGCCCAACGGAAGAGACCCAGTACTTC,CASSPTEETQYF
TRBD1,TRBJ1-5,TRBV6-1,TGTGCCAGCAGTGAATGGACAGGGGGGTCGCAGTCCGGTCAGCCCCAGCATTTT,CASSEWTGGSQSGQPQHF
NA,TRBJ2-3,TRBV9,TGTGCCAGCAGCGTAGTCTCCACAGATACGCAGTATTTT,CASSVVSTDTQYF
NA,TRBJ1-2,TRBV9,TGTGCCAGCAGCGTAGGTAGGGGCGAAGGCTATGGCTACACCTTC,CASSVGRGEGYGYTF
NA,TRBJ2-3,TRBV5-1,TGCGCCAGCAGCTTGGTTTCGGGCACAGATACGCAGTATTTT,CASSLVSGTDTQYF
NA,TRBJ1-1,TRBV7-3,TGTGCCAGCAGCTTACGTTCTGTGAGGGAGGTCAACACTGAAGCTTTCTTT,CASSLRSVREVNTEAFF
TRBD1,TRBJ2-7,TRBV5-1,TGCGCCAGCAGCTTGGGACAGGGTCTCTCCTACGAGCAGTACTTC,CASSLGQGLSYEQYF
NA,TRBJ2-7,TRBV7-6,TGTGCCAGCAGCTTTGGGTCGGGTCTCTACGAGCAGTACTTC,CASSFGSGLYEQYF
NA,TRBJ2-1,TRBV9,TGTGCCAGCAGCGTCCGTGGAGGGCGGGATGAGCAGTTCTTC,CASSVRGGRDEQFF
NA,TRBJ1-5,TRBV10-3,TGTGCCATCAGGGACGGACCCAATAGCAATCAGCCCCAGCATTTT,CAIRDGPNSNQPQHF
TRBD2,TRBJ2-7,TRBV5-6,TGTGCCAGCAGCTTAGGACTAGCGGGCCCCTACGAGCAGTACTTC,CASSLGLAGPYEQYF
NA,TRBJ1-1,TRBV9,TGTGCCAGCAGCGTAGATGGGTTGGACACTGAAGCTTTCTTT,CASSVDGLDTEAFF
TRBD1,TRBJ1-2,TRBV27,TGTGCCAGCAGCCGCACGGGGGGACAGGGGACCCGTTATGGCTACACCTTC,CASSRTGGQGTRYGYTF
NA,TRBJ2-2,TRBV9,TGTGCCAGCAGCGTCGGAGGGGCGAACACCGGGGAGCTGTTTTTT,CASSVGGANTGELFF
TRBD2,TRBJ2-7,TRBV6-5,TGTGCCAGCAGCCCGGGGGGCGAGCAGTACTTC,CASSPGGEQYF
TRBD2,TRBJ2-1,TRBV11-2,TGTGCCAGCAGCTCCTCTTGGGGGGGAAATGAGCAGTTCTTC,CASSSSWGGNEQFF
TRBD1,TRBJ2-1,TRBV6-1,TGTGCCAGCAGGGGACAGGTGCAGTTCTTC,CASRGQVQFF
TRBD2,TRBJ2-1,TRBV7-9,TGTGCCAGCAGCCCTCCGACTAGCGGGACTTACAATGAGCAGTTCTTC,CASSPPTSGTYNEQFF
NA,TRBJ1-2,TRBV15,TGTGCCACCAGCAGAGATATGGCAGGACTCTGGGGCTACACCTTC,CATSRDMAGLWGYTF
TRBD1,TRBJ1-4,TRBV5-1,TGCGCCAGCAGCTTGTCTACAGGGGCTCGAAAAACTGTTTTT,CASSLSTGARKTVF
NA,TRBJ2-7,TRBV4-3,TGCGCCAGCAGCGAAGGACGCAGCAGCTCCTACGAGCAGTACTTC,CASSEGRSSSYEQYF
TRBD2,TRBJ2-3,TRBV4-3,TGCGCCAGCAGCCAAGATACTAGCGGGATCCCCACAGATACGCAGTATTTT,CASSQDTSGIPTDTQYF
TRBD2,TRBJ2-3,TRBV27,TGTGCCAGCAGTTTATCTTGGGATCTAGCGGAAGATACGCAGTATTTT,CASSLSWDLAEDTQYF
TRBD2,TRBJ2-4,TRBV7-9,TGTGCCAGCAGCTTAGGGACTAGCGGGAGCATTGGGTCATCGTACTTC,CASSLGTSGSIGSSYF
NA,TRBJ1-4,TRBV7-9,TGTGCCAGCAGCTCAGGGTTAGCTAATGAAAAACTGTTTTTT,CASSSGLANEKLFF
NA,TRBJ1-1,TRBV29-1,TGCAGCGTTTACAGGAGGAACACTGAAGCTTTCTTT,CSVYRRNTEAFF
NA,TRBJ2-1,TRBV19,TGTGCCAGTAGTATTGCCCCATGGCCTGGCAATGAGCAGTTCTTC,CASSIAPWPGNEQFF
TRBD1,TRBJ2-7,TRBV4-1,TGCGCCAGCAGCAACCCAGACAGGGTGGGAGAGCAGTACTTC,CASSNPDRVGEQYF
TRBD1,TRBJ1-4,TRBV6-6,TGTGCCAGCAGTCCGACAGGGGGCAGTAATGAAAAACTGTTTTTT,CASSPTGGSNEKLFF
NA,TRBJ2-2,TRBV9,TGTGCCAGCAGCGGAAACAGAGGGGAGCTGTTTTTT,CASSGNRGELFF
NA,TRBJ2-7,TRBV27,TGTGCCAGCAGTTTAGGGGGGTTCTCCTACGAGCAGTACTTC,CASSLGGFSYEQYF
NA,TRBJ2-3,TRBV29-1,TGCAGCGTTGATCTTGACGGGAGCGTCACAGATACGCAGTATTTT,CSVDLDGSVTDTQYF